The clone carrying this TCR beta chain has at least ten counts. Generated by immunoSEQ multiplex PCR, the TCRdb table keeps only in-frame clones and is missing some. The data show about 120,000 clones, around three quarters seen once. These data are taken from a study of blood T cell repertoires in COVID-19. On the study more broadly: Material from acute and convalescent COVID-19 was sourced from the United States, Italy and Spain.

The CDR3 sequence is 16 residues long. This TCR came from a woman in her 70s with acute or convalescent COVID-19. This chain links TRBV21-1 with TRBJ2-1; TRBD1, the D gene given by the table, was not confirmed from the DNA. TRBV21-1 is marked as a pseudogene. The sample comprised peripheral blood. The DNA of the CDR3 is TGTGCCAGCAGCAGCCCCGGGACAGGGGTACCCAATGAGCAGTTCTTC. This translates into CASSSPGTGVPNEQFF.